This T cell receptor beta chain stems from a study of neoadjuvant nivolumab and ipilimumab in lung cancer (dated by TCRdb to 2019 to 2021). Concerning the study at large: Intravenous nivolumab was dosed at 3 mg/kg on days 1, 15 and 29, and in the combination arm ipilimumab 1 mg/kg was added on day 1 only. A total of 40 to 45 patients with operable NSCLC were treated in the trial, with around 23 randomized to nivolumab monotherapy and about 20 randomized to nivolumab plus ipilimumab. TCR repertoires in pretherapy (baseline) peripheral blood were compared with TCR repertoires in tumors resected at surgery after neoadjuvant immune checkpoint blockade. The primary trial endpoint was the major pathologic response (MPR) rate in the intention-to-treat population in each study arm. Matched pretherapy and resected tumor pairs were analyzed from seven patients, of whom four had been treated with nivolumab and three with nivolumab plus ipilimumab.

Library construction relied on the immunoSEQ multiplex PCR assay. The original methods were these. Repertoires were summarized by richness and clonality, and significantly expanded and contracted clones were identified between pre- and post-therapy samples. TCRdb obtained this table from immuneACCESS and retained in-frame rearrangements with V and J assigned. These tables miss some clones; where compared with another copy, unresolved V genes account for less than half of the shortfall, and the remainder is unexplained. The V and J calls and clone size are taken from that table; D and trimming were inferred from the DNA. The sample table records some 38,000 clones; roughly nine tenths of these occur just once. Jointly, the top ten make up approximately 3.3% of the sample. What this sample's time point label stands for: pretherapy, before neoadjuvant immune checkpoint inhibitors. The samples were obtained from NEOSTAR, a phase 2 randomized trial that tested neoadjuvant nivolumab or nivolumab plus ipilimumab, followed by surgery, in operable NSCLC.

The CDR3 numbers 17 residues from cysteine through phenylalanine. The only DNA kept is the CDR3, 51 bases in frame from the first base. Per the germline V gene (reference sequence), GTSNPN is the CDR1 and SVGIG is the CDR2. Ends trimmed: V by 2 bases, J by 1 base; bases unmatched to a gene: 11. General conclusions and limits of the study: Tumor T-cell richness and clonality rose from pretherapy to surgery in three of three dual-therapy tumors but in only two of four nivolumab-treated tumors. Compared with tumor-adjacent uninvolved lung, resected tumors had greater TCR richness and clonality, and increases showed up in more of the dual-therapy-treated tumors. No significant correlation was found between TCR clonality and pathologic tumor regression, and only one major-pathologic-response sample was available for the clonality analysis. A small number of samples underwent TCR sequencing. Richness in tumors resected after neoadjuvant therapy showed a positive correlation with pretherapy blood TCR richness (Spearman R ≈ 0.79).

As concerns this clone: Its specific antigen is unknown. No much larger clonotype is one base removed from it; base qualities were not supplied.

This receptor was obtained from an adult with non-small cell lung cancer. The material sequenced was peripheral blood, taken before neoadjuvant nivolumab, alone or with ipilimumab. The rearrangement joined TRBV30 to TRBJ2-3, with 8 bases aligning to TRBD2. The DNA sequence is given as TGTGCCTGGAGTCCACCTACTAGCGGCCAGCGCACAGATACGCAGTATTTT. Translated, it reads CAWSPPTSGQRTDTQYF.